The clone carrying this T cell receptor beta chain appeared a few times. Germline V gene lookup returns CDR1 KGHDR and CDR2 SFDVKD. The CDR3 length is 14 residues. Trimming removed 4 bases from V and 8 bases from J; junction bases left unmatched: 6. These data are taken from a study of blood T cell repertoires in COVID-19. Study context: The United States, Italy and Spain supplied acute and convalescent COVID-19 samples.

Method: immunoSEQ multiplex PCR; TCRdb's copy keeps in-frame clones and lacks some. The sample lists 400,000 to 450,000 clones; about nine tenths were seen once. The sequenced sample consisted of peripheral blood. The receptor comes from a woman in her forties with COVID-19, enrolled during active disease. The rearrangement uses TRBV24-1 and TRBJ1-2; 10 nucleotides agree with TRBD1. CDR3 bases: TGTGCCACCAGTGACATCGGACAGGGGGGAGGCTACACCTTC. Amino acid sequence: CATSDIGQGGGYTF.